The 31 T cell receptor beta chains below all came from one sample that was sequenced in a study of blood T cell repertoires in COVID-19. The assay was immunoSEQ multiplex PCR, and TCRdb's table has in-frame clones only and misses some. The sample yields hundreds of thousands of clones, about four fifths seen once. Material for sequencing was peripheral blood. The receptors were sampled from a woman in her 70s with acute or convalescent COVID-19.

CDR3 protein: CASSQQGVPQETQYF. CDR3 nucleotide sequence: TGTGCCAGTAGTCAACAGGGGGTACCGCAAGAGACCCAGTACTTC. V is TRBV19 and J is TRBJ2-5; 8 nucleotides agree with TRBD1. The CDR3 consists of 15 residues. Per the germline V gene, CDR1 is LNHDA and CDR2 is SQIVND (reference sequence). The ends lost 5 bases at V and 2 bases at J; junction bases unmatched: 7.

The J gene is TRBJ1-2, the V gene TRBV29-1; tentatively, D is TRBD1 (6 bases). CDR3 length: 12 amino acids. V dropped 5 bases and J dropped 4 bases, with 11 bases sitting between them. Germline V CDR1 and CDR2: SQVTM, ANQGSEA. CDR3 coding DNA: TGCAGCGTTCTCACAGGGAGCTATGGCTACACCTTC. It specifies CSVLTGSYGYTF.

The chain is built from TRBV19 and TRBJ1-4; D is ambiguous. The germline V gene has CDR1 LNHDA and CDR2 SQIVND (reference sequence). The CDR3 runs 14 residues. V was trimmed by 4 bases and J by 3 bases, leaving 9 bases between them. In nucleotides, the CDR3 is TGTGCCAGTAGTAGGAGGGATTCTAATGAAAAACTGTTTTTT. Amino acids: CASSRRDSNEKLFF. The whole variable domain, filled in from reference TRBV19 and TRBJ1-4, reads DGGITQSPKYLFRKEGQNVTLSCEQNLNHDAMYWYRQDPGQGLRLIYYSQIVNDFQKGDIAEGYSVSREKKESFPLTVTSAQKNPTAFYLCASSRRDSNEKLFFGSGTQLSVL.

The rearrangement links TRBV29-1 to TRBJ1-2, with D possibly TRBD1 on 5 matching bases. CDR1 and CDR2 from the germline V gene are SQVTM and ANQGSEA. The CDR3 is 14 amino acids. Trimming left V 6 bases short and J 3 bases short, with 17 bases between. For the CDR3, the DNA is TGCAGCGTCTTTGGGGGGAACTTCGACTATGGCTACACCTTC. It codes for CSVFGGNFDYGYTF.

In this sample, this clone turned up once. The CDR3 loop is CATSDRQGPNEKLFF. The CDR3 nucleotides are TGTGCCACCAGTGACCGACAGGGTCCTAATGAAAAACTGTTTTTT. The chain joins TRBV24-1 to TRBJ1-4, with 7 nucleotides matching TRBD1. The CDR3 length is 15 residues. Looked up from germline, CDR1 is KGHDR and CDR2 is SFDVKD. The trim removed 4 bases at V and 3 bases at J, leaving 4 bases unmatched.

The CDR3 here is CASTPQDSLNYGYTF. The CDR3 DNA sequence: TGTGCCAGCACCCCCCAGGACAGTTTGAACTATGGCTACACCTTC. The chain links TRBV6-2 or TRBV6-3 to TRBJ1-2; D possibly corresponds to TRBD1 (6 bases). Germline V lookup: CDR1 MNHEY, CDR2 SVGEGT. CDR3 length equals 15 residues. Trimming took off 7 bases at V and 2 bases at J, with 17 bases between the two ends.

The gene calls are TRBV9 and TRBJ2-2; D not certain. The CDR3 length is 15 residues. With 0 bases removed from V and 1 base from J, the gap between germline ends came to 7 bases. Germline V CDR1 and CDR2: SGDLS, YYNGEE. CDR3 nucleotides: TGTGCCAGCAGCGTAGGCCTAGGGAACACCGGGGAGCTGTTTTTT. Translated: CASSVGLGNTGELFF.

The chain is built from TRBV21-1 and TRBJ2-7; the table's D call of TRBD1 was not tested on the DNA. TRBV21-1 is deemed a pseudogene. The length of the CDR3 is 16 residues. The CDR3 region has the DNA TGTGCCAGCAGGTTGAATATTCCCTACAGGGGTTTCGAGCAGTACTTC. Amino acid sequence: CASRLNIPYRGFEQYF.

The chain links TRBV28 to TRBJ2-7, with TRBD2 matching over 8 bases. Trimming at V came to 2 bases and at J to 3 bases, leaving 3 bases not matched to a gene. The germline V gene encodes CDR1 MDHEN and CDR2 SYDVKM. The CDR3 has 14 residues. Written as DNA, the CDR3 is TGTGCCAGCAGTTTAGCGGGGGGCCACTACGAGCAGTACTTC. Amino acid sequence: CASSLAGGHYEQYF.

This chain uses TRBV4-2 with TRBJ1-6; D might be TRBD1 (5 bases). The CDR3 has 14 residues. V lost 6 bases and J lost 5, with 11 bases in between. Germline lookup yields CDR1 LGHNA and CDR2 YNFKEQ. CDR3 residues: CASRTDTNNSPLHF. CDR3 in DNA: TGTGCCAGCAGAACGGACACAAATAATTCACCCCTCCACTTT.

The V call is TRBV28, the J call TRBJ1-4, with 10 positions matching TRBD1. CDR3 length equals 15 residues. Trimming cost V 5 bases and J 8 bases; bases outside gene matches: 8. Germline V gene lookup returns CDR1 MDHEN and CDR2 SYDVKM. CDR3 protein: CASSVTGTGDEKLFF. The CDR3 DNA reads TGTGCCAGCAGTGTTACCGGGACAGGGGACGAAAAACTGTTTTTT.

V usage is TRBV5-1 and J usage is TRBJ1-5; a possible D gene is TRBD1 (6 bases). The CDR3 is 15 amino acids. V dropped 4 bases and J dropped 4 bases, with 15 bases sitting between them. Germline loops: CDR1 SGHRS, CDR2 YFSETQ. The CDR3 region has the DNA TGCGCCAGCAGCGAAGGGACACTCCAGAATCAGCCCCAGCATTTT. Translating gives CASSEGTLQNQPQHF.

This clone occurred once. The V call is TRBV5-4, the J call TRBJ1-3; D is ambiguous. CDR3 length equals 16 residues. Germline V lookup: CDR1 SGHNT, CDR2 YYREEE (reference sequence). Trimming cost V 4 bases and J 4 bases, with 18 bases left between them. CDR3 sequence (DNA): TGTGCCAGCAGCCTTTTTGGAGGCGCTCAAGGAAACACCATATATTTT. Protein product: CASSLFGGAQGNTIYF.

V and J are TRBV6-5 and TRBJ1-6; 10 nucleotides agree with TRBD1. Germline V lookup: CDR1 MNHEY, CDR2 SVGAGI. This CDR3 comprises 15 residues. V dropped 2 bases and J dropped 8; count of bases not matched to a gene: 3. The CDR3 region is CASSYIGTGDSPLHF. The CDR3 nucleotides read TGTGCCAGCAGTTACATCGGGACAGGGGATTCACCCCTCCACTTT.

This clone appeared a single time. The V gene is TRBV19, the J gene TRBJ1-4; D unresolved. Germline CDR1 LNHDA, CDR2 SQIVND (reference sequence). V dropped 6 bases and J dropped 6 bases, with 11 bases sitting between them. The CDR3 spans 13 residues. The CDR3 nucleotides read TGTGCCAGTAGCGGCCAGGCGTATGAAAAACTGTTTTTT. Residues: CASSGQAYEKLFF.

V and J are TRBV5-8 and TRBJ2-4, with a possible D match to TRBD1 (6 bases). The CDR3 sequence is 15 residues long. V was trimmed by 5 bases and J by 4 bases, leaving 16 bases between them. Germline CDR1 reads SGHTS; CDR2 reads YDEGEE. The DNA of the CDR3 is TGTGCCAGCAGAACAATGGGGCAGGGGAAAAACATTCAGTACTTC. It codes for CASRTMGQGKNIQYF.

The chain uses TRBV5-6 and TRBJ2-2, with D perhaps TRBD2 (5 bases). Per germline, CDR1 SGHDT and CDR2 YYEEEE. Trimming stripped 0 bases from V and 4 bases from J, with 13 bases between. CDR3 size: 16 residues. DNA for the CDR3: TGTGCCAGCAGCTTGGTCGAGGGTATTTCCACCGGGGAGCTGTTTTTT. As protein: CASSLVEGISTGELFF.

The rearrangement joins TRBV6-4 to TRBJ1-3; possibly TRBD1 for D (5 bases). The CDR3 is 15 amino acids. The germline gives CDR1 MRHNA, CDR2 SNTAGT. The V gene lost 6 bases and the J gene lost 2 bases, with 14 bases spanning the gap. In DNA form, the CDR3 reads TGTGCCAGCAGCGTCGACAGATCCCCTGGAAACACCATATATTTT. It encodes CASSVDRSPGNTIYF.

This clone was picked up a small number of times. The CDR3 DNA follows: TGTGCCAGTAGTATGGGGGACAGGAACACTGAAGCTTTCTTT. Translated, it gives CASSMGDRNTEAFF. The V call is TRBV19, the J call TRBJ1-1, with 7 bases that match TRBD1. The V segment lost 3 bases and the J segment 1 base; nucleotides outside the gene matches: 2. The CDR3 runs to 14 residues. Looked up from germline, CDR1 is LNHDA and CDR2 is SQIVND (reference sequence).

The J gene is TRBJ1-5, the V gene TRBV7-8; TRBD1 is a possible D gene (6 bases). The CDR3 consists of 16 residues. Germline V CDR1 and CDR2: SGHVS, FQNEAQ. The V and J ends lost 3 bases and 1 base respectively, with 13 bases between them. CDR3 sequence reads: CASSLYTGRSNQPQHF. The CDR3, as DNA: TGTGCCAGCAGCTTGTATACAGGGAGAAGCAATCAGCCCCAGCATTTT.

This chain uses TRBV5-1 with TRBJ2-6; possible D gene TRBD1, 5 bases. Trimming removed 4 bases at V and 0 bases at J, with 17 bases between. Germline CDR1 is SGHRS and CDR2 is YFSETQ. This CDR3 spans 18 amino acids. The CDR3 protein is CASSPTGLGISGANVLTF. CDR3 bases: TGCGCCAGCAGCCCCACAGGTCTTGGGATCTCTGGGGCCAACGTCCTGACTTTC.

This chain uses TRBV2 with TRBJ1-5; the D is unclear. V shed 2 bases and J shed 2 bases, with 7 bases lying between them. The germline CDR1 and CDR2 sequences are SNHLY and FYNNEI. The CDR3 spans 14 residues. CDR3 sequence: CASSEWRGNQPQHF. The DNA of the CDR3 is TGTGCCAGCAGTGAATGGCGGGGCAATCAGCCCCAGCATTTT.

Details on this clone: The same CDR3 is also encoded by other DNA sequences in this sample. CDR3 sequence reads: CASSRQAYGYTF. As DNA, the CDR3 is TGTGCCAGCAGTCGACAGGCCTATGGCTACACCTTC. The chain has TRBV3-1 (or the pseudogene TRBV3-2) and TRBJ1-2, with D possibly matching TRBD1 (6 bases). Germline CDR1 and CDR2: LGHDT and YNNKEL (reference sequence). Trimming stripped 6 bases from V and 4 bases from J, with 9 bases between. CDR3 length: 12 amino acids.

This clone was observed a few times. The V and J genes are TRBV12-2 and TRBJ1-5; the table gives TRBD1 as D, unverified against the DNA. TRBV12-2 is flagged as a pseudogene. The length of the CDR3 is 12 residues. The CDR3 coding sequence is TGTGCAAGTCGTGAAGACAGGCAGCCCCAGCATTTT. Its translation: CASREDRQPQHF.

This clone turned up a few times. The J gene is TRBJ1-6, the V gene TRBV7-8, with 10 bases that match TRBD1. Per the germline V gene, CDR1 is SGHVS and CDR2 is FQNEAQ. This CDR3 is built from 15 residues. With V trimmed by 5 bases and J by 7 bases, 5 bases remained unmatched. The CDR3 spells CASSLPGQGNSPLHF. DNA for the CDR3: TGTGCCAGCAGCCTACCGGGACAGGGGAATTCACCCCTCCACTTT. The full variable domain, completed using reference TRBV7-8 and TRBJ1-6, is GAGVSQSPRYKVAKRGQDVALRCDPISGHVSLFWYQQALGQGPEFLTYFQNEAQLDKSGLPSDRFFAERPEGSVSTLKIQRTQQEDSAVYLCASSLPGQGNSPLHFGNGTRLTVT.

Here the CDR3 reads CSVVTVGNTIYF. CDR3 bases: TGCAGCGTTGTAACTGTAGGAAACACCATATATTTT. The chain employs TRBV29-1 and TRBJ1-3; D is undetermined. CDR1 SQVTM and CDR2 ANQGSEA come from the germline V gene. This CDR3 contains 12 residues. The germline V and J ends were trimmed by 4 bases and 4 bases, with 8 bases remaining between them.

The chain employs TRBV5-1 and TRBJ2-5; no definite D call. The CDR3 consists of 14 residues. Germline CDR1 and CDR2: SGHRS and YFSETQ. The V gene lost 1 base and the J gene lost 2 bases, with 9 bases spanning the gap. The CDR3 protein is CASSLSQVQETQYF. The CDR3, as DNA: TGCGCCAGCAGCTTGTCGCAGGTTCAAGAGACCCAGTACTTC.

The rearrangement uses TRBV4-3 and TRBJ1-6; TRBD1 matches at 8 bases. Germline V gives CDR1 LGHNA, CDR2 YSLEER. CDR3 size: 15 residues. Unmatched junction bases numbered 5, after V lost 1 base and J lost 9 bases. The CDR3 sequence: CASSQGRGRVSPLHF. CDR3 DNA: TGCGCCAGCAGCCAAGGCAGGGGGCGCGTTTCACCCCTCCACTTT.

V is TRBV28 and J is TRBJ1-5, with 7 bases matching TRBD1. CDR1 is MDHEN and CDR2 is SYDVKM in the germline V gene. The ends lost 5 bases at V and 11 bases at J; junction bases unmatched: 9. This CDR3 is built from 13 residues. This CDR3 reads CASSLLLDRTQHF. The CDR3 DNA sequence: TGTGCCAGCAGTCTGCTATTGGACAGGACCCAGCATTTT. Based on the CDR3 plus reference TRBV28 and TRBJ1-5, the full variable domain is DVKVTQSSRYLVKRTGEKVFLECVQDMDHENMFWYRQDPGLGLRLIYFSYDVKMKEKGDIPEGYSVSREKKERFSLILESASTNQTSMYLCASSLLLDRTQHFGDGTRLSIL.

This rearrangement joins TRBV5-1 to TRBJ2-2; TRBD1 agrees at 9 bases. The CDR3 sequence is 17 residues long. V lost 2 bases, J lost 5 bases, and 10 bases stayed unmatched. Germline assignment: CDR1 SGHRS and CDR2 YFSETQ. The CDR3 region has the DNA TGCGCCAGCAGCTTACTCTCCGGGACAGGGTTAACCGGGGAGCTGTTTTTT. Translation: CASSLLSGTGLTGELFF.

The chain employs TRBV4-1 and TRBJ1-2; D remains unclear. Germline V gene data show CDR1 as MGHRA and CDR2 as YSYEKL. This CDR3 has 14 amino acids. V lost 1 base and J lost 0, with 6 bases in between. The CDR3 spells CASSQAAANYGYTF. CDR3 nucleotides: TGCGCCAGCAGCCAAGCGGCGGCTAACTATGGCTACACCTTC.